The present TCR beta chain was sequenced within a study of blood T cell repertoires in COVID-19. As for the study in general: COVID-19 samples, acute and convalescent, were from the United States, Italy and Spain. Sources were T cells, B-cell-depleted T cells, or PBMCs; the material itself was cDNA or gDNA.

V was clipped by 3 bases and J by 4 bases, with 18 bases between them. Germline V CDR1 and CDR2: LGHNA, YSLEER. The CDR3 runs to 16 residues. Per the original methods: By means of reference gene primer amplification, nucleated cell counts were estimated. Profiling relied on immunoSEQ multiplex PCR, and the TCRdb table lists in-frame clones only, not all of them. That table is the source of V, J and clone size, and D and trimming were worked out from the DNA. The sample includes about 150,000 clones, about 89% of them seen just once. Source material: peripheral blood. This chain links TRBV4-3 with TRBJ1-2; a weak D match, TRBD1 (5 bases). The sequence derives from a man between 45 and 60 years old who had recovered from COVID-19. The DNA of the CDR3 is TGCGCCAGCAGCCAGGCCGGGGCGGGAGCATTCTATGGCTACACCTTC. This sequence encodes CASSQAGAGAFYGYTF.